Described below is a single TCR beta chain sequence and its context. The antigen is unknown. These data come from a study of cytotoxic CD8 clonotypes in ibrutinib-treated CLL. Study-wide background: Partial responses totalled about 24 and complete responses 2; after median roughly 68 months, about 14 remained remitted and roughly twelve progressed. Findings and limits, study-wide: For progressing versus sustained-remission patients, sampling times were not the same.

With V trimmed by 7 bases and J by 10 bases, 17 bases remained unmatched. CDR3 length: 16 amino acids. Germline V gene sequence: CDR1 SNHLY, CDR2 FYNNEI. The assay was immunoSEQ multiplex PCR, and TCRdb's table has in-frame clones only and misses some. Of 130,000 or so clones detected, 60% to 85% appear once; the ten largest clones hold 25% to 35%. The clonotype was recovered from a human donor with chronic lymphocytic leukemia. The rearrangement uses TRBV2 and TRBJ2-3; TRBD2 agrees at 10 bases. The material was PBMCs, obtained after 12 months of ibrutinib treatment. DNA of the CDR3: TGTGCCAGCAAACTAATACTAGCGGGGACCCCCGGCGCGCAGTATTTT. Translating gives CASKLILAGTPGAQYF.